This T cell receptor beta chain was documented in a study of naive and memory T cell subsets. Study-wide points: Gini index rose across naive, CM, EM and EMRA in CD4 and CD8.

CDR1 is DFQATT and CDR2 is SNEGSKA in the germline V gene (reference sequence). The trim removed 5 bases at V and 5 bases at J, leaving 16 bases unmatched. The CDR3 length is 17 residues. By share, this clonotype counts as medium-sized. Its target is not known. Both TRBC1 and TRBC2 were covered by a beta constant-region primer of two equimolar oligonucleotides. TCRdb redid the calling of the UMI-ligation and nested PCR reads with MiXCR, one entry per CDR3 protein. This table has 23,000 or so distinct CDR3 sequences, about 11% appearing once. CD4+ T cell IFNgamma after overnight CMV lysate exposure gave donor CMV status.

The sequencing sample was made of central memory CD8+ T cells from blood. The rearrangement uses TRBV20-1 and TRBJ2-5; 11 bases align to TRBD2. The receptor was isolated from a human donor in good health. This CDR3 reads CSALAWGLAEDSETQYF. The DNA of the CDR3 is TGCAGTGCTCTGGCCTGGGGACTAGCGGAGGATAGTGAGACCCAGTACTTC.